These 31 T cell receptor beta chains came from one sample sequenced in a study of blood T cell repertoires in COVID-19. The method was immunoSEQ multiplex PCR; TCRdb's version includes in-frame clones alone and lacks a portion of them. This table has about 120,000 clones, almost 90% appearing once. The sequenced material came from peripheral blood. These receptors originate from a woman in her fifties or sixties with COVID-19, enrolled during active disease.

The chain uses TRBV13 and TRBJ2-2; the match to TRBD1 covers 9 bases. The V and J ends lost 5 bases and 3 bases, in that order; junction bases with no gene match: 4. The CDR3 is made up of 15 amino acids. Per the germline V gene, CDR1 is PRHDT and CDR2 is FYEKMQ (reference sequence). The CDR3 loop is CASSRGQGHTGELFF. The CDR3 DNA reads TGTGCCAGCAGCCGGGGACAGGGACACACCGGGGAGCTGTTTTTT.

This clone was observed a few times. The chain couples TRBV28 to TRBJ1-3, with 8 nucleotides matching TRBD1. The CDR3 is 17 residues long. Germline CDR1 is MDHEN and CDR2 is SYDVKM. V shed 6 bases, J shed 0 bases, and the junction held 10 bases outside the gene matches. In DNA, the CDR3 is TGTGCCAGCAGGCCCTCGGACAGGGCGCTCTCTGGAAACACCATATATTTT. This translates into CASRPSDRALSGNTIYF.

DNA for the CDR3: TGTGCCAGCAGCTTGGTTGGGGAGGGATCTGGGGCCAACGTCCTGACTTTC. This codes for CASSLVGEGSGANVLTF. The chain links TRBV5-5 to TRBJ2-6; 7 bases are shared with TRBD2. Unmatched junction bases numbered 4, after V lost 0 bases and J lost 1 base. This CDR3 comprises 17 residues. Germline V gives CDR1 SGHKS, CDR2 YYEKEE (reference sequence).

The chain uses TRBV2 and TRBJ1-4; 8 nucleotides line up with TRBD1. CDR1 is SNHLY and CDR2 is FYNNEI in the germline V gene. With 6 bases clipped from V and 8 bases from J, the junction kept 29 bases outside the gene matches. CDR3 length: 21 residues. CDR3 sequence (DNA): TGTGCCAGCAGCGTCTCCGGGGTACGGACAGGGTCCAGGCAGGGCTCAGAAAAACTGTTTTTT. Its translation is CASSVSGVRTGSRQGSEKLFF.

The CDR3 DNA follows: TGTGCCAGCAGTACCGGGACAGGGAGAGACACCTTC. It translates to CASSTGTGRDTF. The rearrangement joins TRBV28 to TRBJ1-2, with 9 bases aligning to TRBD1. This CDR3 comprises 12 residues. Unmatched junction bases numbered 7, after V lost 5 bases and J lost 12 bases. Germline lookup yields CDR1 MDHEN and CDR2 SYDVKM.

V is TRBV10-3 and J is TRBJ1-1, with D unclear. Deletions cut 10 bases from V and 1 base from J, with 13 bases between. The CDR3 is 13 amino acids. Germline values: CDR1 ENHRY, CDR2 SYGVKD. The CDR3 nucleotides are TGTGCCACATCCTATCCGAGGAACACTGAAGCTTTCTTT. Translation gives CATSYPRNTEAFF.

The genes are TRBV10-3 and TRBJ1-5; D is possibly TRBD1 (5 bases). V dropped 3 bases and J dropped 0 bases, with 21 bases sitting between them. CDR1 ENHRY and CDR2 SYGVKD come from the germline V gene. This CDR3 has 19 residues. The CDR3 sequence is CAISDSGGVGSYSNQPQHF. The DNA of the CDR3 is TGTGCCATCAGTGACTCGGGAGGGGTAGGCTCTTATAGCAATCAGCCCCAGCATTTT.

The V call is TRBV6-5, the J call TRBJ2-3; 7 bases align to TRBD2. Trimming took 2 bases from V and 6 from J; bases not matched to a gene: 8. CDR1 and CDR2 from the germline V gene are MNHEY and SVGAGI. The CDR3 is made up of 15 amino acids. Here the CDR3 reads CASSYTRTRTDTQYF. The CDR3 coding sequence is TGTGCCAGCAGTTACACCAGGACTAGGACGGATACGCAGTATTTT.

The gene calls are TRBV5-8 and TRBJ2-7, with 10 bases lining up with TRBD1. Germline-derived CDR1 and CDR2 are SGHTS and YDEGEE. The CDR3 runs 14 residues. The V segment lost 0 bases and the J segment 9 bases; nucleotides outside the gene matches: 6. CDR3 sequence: CASSLVTGGTLQYF. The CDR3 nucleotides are TGTGCCAGCAGCTTGGTGACAGGGGGCACGTTGCAGTACTTC.

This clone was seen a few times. This chain's CDR3 is CASSQDRGSGKSSYEQYF. CDR3 bases: TGTGCCAGCAGCCAAGATCGGGGTAGCGGCAAATCGAGTTACGAGCAGTACTTC. The rearrangement uses TRBV3-1 (or the pseudogene TRBV3-2) and TRBJ2-7; TRBD2 might be the D (6 bases). Trimming shortened V by 0 bases and J by 4 bases, and 22 bases separated the two germline ends. Germline loops: CDR1 LGHDT, CDR2 YNNKEL (reference sequence). The CDR3 consists of 18 residues.

The CDR3 DNA follows: TGTGCCACCACCGGACAGGGGAATTCACCCCTCCACTTT. Encoded protein: CATTGQGNSPLHF. This chain links TRBV15 with TRBJ1-6; 9 positions match TRBD1. This CDR3 comprises 13 residues. Trimming removed 7 bases from V and 7 bases from J; junction bases left unmatched: 2. Germline CDR1 LNHNV, CDR2 YYDKDF (reference sequence).

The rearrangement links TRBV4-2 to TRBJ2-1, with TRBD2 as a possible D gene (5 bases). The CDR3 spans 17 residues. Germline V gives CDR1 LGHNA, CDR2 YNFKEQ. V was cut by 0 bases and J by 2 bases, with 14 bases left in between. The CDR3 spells CASSQDSKVRAYNEQFF. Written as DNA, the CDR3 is TGTGCCAGCAGCCAAGACTCAAAGGTGAGGGCCTACAATGAGCAGTTCTTC.

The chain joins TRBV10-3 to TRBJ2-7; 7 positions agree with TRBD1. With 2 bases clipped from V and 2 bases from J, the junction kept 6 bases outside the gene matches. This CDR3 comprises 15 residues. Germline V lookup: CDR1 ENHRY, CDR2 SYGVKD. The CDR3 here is CAISEPETGAYEQYF. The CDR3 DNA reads TGTGCCATCAGTGAGCCGGAAACAGGGGCCTACGAGCAGTACTTC.

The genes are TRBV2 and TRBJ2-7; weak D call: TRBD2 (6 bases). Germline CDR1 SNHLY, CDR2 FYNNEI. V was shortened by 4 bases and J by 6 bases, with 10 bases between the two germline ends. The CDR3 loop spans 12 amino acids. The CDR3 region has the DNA TGTGCCAGCAGTGCCTCCGGGGGCGAGCAGTACTTC. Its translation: CASSASGGEQYF.

CDR3 sequence (DNA): TGTGCCAGCAGACGAGCGGGGGGACGCACAGATACGCAGTATTTT. Protein: CASRRAGGRTDTQYF. This rearrangement joins TRBV6-5 to TRBJ2-3; TRBD2 aligns across 9 bases. The V gene end was trimmed by 6 bases and the J gene end by 1 base; junction bases not matched to a gene: 5. Germline V gene data show CDR1 as MNHEY and CDR2 as SVGAGI. This CDR3 region has 15 residues.

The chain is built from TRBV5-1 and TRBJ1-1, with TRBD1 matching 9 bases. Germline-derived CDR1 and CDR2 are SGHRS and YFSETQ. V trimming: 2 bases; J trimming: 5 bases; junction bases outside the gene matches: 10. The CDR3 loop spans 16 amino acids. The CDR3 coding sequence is TGCGCCAGCAGCTTAACAGGGGGCGCGCGGGGAACTGAAGCTTTCTTT. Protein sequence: CASSLTGGARGTEAFF.

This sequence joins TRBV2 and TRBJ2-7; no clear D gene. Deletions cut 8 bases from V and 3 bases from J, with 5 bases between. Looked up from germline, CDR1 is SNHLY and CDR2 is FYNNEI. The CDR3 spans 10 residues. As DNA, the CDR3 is TGTGCCAGCTTAATCTACGAGCAGTACTTC. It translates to CASLIYEQYF.

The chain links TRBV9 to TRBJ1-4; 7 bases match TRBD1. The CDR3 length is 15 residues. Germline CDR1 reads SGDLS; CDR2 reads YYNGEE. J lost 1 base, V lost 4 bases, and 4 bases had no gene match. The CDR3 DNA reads TGTGCCAGCAGCCTCCGACAGGGAACTAATGAAAAACTGTTTTTT. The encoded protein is CASSLRQGTNEKLFF.

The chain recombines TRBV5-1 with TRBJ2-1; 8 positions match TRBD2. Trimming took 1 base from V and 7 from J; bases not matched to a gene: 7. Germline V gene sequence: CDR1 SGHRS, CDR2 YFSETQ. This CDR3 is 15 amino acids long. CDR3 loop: CASSLSLAGQNEQFF. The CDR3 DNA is TGCGCCAGCAGCTTGTCCCTAGCGGGCCAAAATGAGCAGTTCTTC.

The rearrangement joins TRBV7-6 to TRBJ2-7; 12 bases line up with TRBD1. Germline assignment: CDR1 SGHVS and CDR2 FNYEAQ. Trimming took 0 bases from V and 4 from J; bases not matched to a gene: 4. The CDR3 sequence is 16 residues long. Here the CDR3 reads CASSLAGTGGEYEQYF. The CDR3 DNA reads TGTGCCAGCAGCTTAGCGGGGACAGGGGGCGAATACGAGCAGTACTTC.

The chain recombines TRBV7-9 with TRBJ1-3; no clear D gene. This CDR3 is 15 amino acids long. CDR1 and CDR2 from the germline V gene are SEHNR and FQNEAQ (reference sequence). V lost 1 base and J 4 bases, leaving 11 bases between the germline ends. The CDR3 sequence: CASSLGLTTGNTIYF. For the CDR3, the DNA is TGTGCCAGCAGCTTAGGTTTGACAACGGGAAACACCATATATTTT.

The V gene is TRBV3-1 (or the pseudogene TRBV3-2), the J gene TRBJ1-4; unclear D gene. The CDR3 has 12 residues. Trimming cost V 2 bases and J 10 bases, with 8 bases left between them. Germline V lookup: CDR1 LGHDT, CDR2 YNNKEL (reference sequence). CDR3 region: CASSQTTRKLFF. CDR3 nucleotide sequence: TGTGCCAGCAGCCAAACCACTAGAAAACTGTTTTTT.

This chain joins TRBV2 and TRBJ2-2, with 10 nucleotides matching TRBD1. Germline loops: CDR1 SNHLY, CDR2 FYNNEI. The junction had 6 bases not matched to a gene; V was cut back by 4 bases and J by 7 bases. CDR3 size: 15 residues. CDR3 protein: CASSALTGGGGELFF. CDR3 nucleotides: TGTGCCAGCAGTGCCCTGACAGGGGGCGGCGGGGAGCTGTTTTTT.

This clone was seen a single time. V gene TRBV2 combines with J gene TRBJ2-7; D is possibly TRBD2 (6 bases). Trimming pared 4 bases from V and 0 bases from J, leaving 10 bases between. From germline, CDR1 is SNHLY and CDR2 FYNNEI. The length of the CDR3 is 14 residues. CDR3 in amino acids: CASSARGHSYEQYF. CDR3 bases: TGTGCCAGCAGTGCGCGGGGCCACTCCTACGAGCAGTACTTC.

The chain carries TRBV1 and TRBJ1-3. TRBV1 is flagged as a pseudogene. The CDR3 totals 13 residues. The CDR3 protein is CTSSCGSGNTIYF. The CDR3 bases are TGCACCAGCAGCTGCGGATCTGGAAACACCATATATTTT.

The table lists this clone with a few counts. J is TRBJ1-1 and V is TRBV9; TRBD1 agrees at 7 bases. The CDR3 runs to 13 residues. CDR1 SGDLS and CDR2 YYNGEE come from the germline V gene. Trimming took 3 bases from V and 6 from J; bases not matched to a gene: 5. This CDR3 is CASSGQGPSEAFF. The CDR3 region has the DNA TGTGCCAGCAGCGGACAGGGTCCCTCTGAAGCTTTCTTT.

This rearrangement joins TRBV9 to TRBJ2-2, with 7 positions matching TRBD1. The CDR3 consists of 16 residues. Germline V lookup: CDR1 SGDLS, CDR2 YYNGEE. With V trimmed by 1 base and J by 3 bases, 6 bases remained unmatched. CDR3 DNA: TGTGCCAGCAGCGTACGAGGGGGCGCGGACACCGGGGAGCTGTTTTTT. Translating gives CASSVRGGADTGELFF.

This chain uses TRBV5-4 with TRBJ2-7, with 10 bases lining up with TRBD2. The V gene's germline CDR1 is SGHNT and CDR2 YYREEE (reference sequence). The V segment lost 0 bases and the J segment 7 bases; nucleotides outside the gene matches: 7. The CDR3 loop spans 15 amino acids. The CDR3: CASSLEGGLAAEQYF. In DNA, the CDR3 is TGTGCCAGCAGCTTGGAGGGTGGACTAGCGGCTGAGCAGTACTTC. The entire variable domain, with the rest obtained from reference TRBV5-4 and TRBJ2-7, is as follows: ETGVTQSPTHLIKTRGQQVTLRCSSQSGHNTVSWYQQALGQGPQFIFQYYREEENGRGNFPPRFSGLQFPNYSSELNVNALELDDSALYLCASSLEGGLAAEQYFGPGTRLTVT.

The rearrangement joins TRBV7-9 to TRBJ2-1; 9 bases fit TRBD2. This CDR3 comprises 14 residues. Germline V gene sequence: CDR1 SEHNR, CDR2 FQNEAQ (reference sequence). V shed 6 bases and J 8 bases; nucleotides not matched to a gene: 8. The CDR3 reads CASRISGGGDEQFF. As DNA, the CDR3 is TGTGCCAGCAGGATTAGCGGGGGTGGAGATGAGCAGTTCTTC.

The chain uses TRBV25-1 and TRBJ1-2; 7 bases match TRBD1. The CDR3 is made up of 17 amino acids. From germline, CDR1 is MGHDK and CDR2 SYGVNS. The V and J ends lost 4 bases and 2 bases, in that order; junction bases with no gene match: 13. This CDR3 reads CASSVPGQADLNYGYTF. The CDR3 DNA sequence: TGTGCCAGCAGTGTACCCGGACAGGCAGACTTAAACTATGGCTACACCTTC.

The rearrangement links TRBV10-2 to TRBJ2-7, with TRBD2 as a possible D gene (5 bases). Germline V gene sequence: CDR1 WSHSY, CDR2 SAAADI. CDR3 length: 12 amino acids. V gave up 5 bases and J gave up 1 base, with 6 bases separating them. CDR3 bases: TGCGCCAGCAGTCCGGGGTCCTACGAGCAGTACTTC. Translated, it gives CASSPGSYEQYF.